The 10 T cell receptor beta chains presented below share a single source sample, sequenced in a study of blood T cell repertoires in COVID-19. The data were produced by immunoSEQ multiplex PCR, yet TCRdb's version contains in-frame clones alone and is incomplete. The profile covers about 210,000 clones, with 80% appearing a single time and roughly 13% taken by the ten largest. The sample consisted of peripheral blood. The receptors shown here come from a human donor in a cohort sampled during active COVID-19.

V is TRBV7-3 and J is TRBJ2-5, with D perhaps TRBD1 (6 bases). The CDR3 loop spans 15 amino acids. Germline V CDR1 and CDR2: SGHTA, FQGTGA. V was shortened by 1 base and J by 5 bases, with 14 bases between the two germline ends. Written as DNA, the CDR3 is TGTGCCAGCAGCTTAATCCAGGGGAGTGTGGAGACCCAGTACTTC. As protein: CASSLIQGSVETQYF.

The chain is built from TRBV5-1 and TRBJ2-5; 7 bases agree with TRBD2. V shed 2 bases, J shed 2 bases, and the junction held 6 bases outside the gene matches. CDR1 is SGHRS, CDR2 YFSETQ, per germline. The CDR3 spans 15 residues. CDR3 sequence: CASSFPSGAQETQYF. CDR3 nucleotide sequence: TGCGCCAGCAGCTTCCCGAGCGGGGCACAAGAGACCCAGTACTTC.

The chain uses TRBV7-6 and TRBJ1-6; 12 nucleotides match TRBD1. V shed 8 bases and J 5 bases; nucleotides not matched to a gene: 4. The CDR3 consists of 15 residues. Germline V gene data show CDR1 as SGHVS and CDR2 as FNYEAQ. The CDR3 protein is CASRRDRGHNSPLHF. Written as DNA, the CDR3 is TGTGCCAGCCGGCGGGACAGGGGGCATAATTCACCCCTCCACTTT.

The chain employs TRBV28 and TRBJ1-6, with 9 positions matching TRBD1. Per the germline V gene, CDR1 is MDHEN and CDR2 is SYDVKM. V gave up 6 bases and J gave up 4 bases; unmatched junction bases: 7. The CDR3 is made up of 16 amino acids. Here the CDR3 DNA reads TGTGCCAGCAGCCGAATGGGACAGGGTTATAATTCACCCCTCCACTTT. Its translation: CASSRMGQGYNSPLHF.

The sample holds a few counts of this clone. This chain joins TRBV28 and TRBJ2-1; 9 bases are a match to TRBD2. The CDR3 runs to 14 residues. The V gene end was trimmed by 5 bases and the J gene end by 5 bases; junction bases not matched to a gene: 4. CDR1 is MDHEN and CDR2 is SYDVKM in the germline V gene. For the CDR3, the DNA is TGTGCCAGCAGTCGCGGGAGGGGAGACAATGAGCAGTTCTTC. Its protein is CASSRGRGDNEQFF.

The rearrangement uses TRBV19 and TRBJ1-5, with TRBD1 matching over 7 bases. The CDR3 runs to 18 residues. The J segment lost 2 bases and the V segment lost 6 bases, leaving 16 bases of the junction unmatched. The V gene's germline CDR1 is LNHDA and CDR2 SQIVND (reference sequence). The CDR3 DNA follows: TGTGCCAGTAGCTTTGCGCTTACAGGGGACGGTGGCAATCAGCCCCAGCATTTT. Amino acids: CASSFALTGDGGNQPQHF.

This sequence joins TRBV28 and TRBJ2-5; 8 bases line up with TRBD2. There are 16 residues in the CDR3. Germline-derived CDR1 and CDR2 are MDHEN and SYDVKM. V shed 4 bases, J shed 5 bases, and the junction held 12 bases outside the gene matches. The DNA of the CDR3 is TGTGCCAGCAGTTCCAGAAGGCGGGAGGTCGGCGAGACCCAGTACTTC. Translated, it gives CASSSRRREVGETQYF.

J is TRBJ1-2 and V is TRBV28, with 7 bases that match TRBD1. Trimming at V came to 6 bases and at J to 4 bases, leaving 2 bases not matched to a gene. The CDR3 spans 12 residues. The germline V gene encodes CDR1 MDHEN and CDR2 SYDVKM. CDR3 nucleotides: TGTGCCAGCAGCCAGGGGGTCTATGGCTACACCTTC. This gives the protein CASSQGVYGYTF.

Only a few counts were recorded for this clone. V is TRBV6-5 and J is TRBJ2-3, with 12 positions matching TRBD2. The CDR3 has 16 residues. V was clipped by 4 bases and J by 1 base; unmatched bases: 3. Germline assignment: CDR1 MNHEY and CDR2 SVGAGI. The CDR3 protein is CASSSRLAGGTDTQYF. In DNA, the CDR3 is TGTGCCAGCAGTTCAAGACTAGCGGGAGGCACAGATACGCAGTATTTT.

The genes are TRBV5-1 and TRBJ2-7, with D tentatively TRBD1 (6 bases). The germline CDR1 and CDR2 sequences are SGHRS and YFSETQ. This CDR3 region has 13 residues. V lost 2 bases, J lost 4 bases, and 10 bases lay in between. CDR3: CASSLQGLYEQYF. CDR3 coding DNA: TGCGCCAGCAGCTTACAGGGTCTTTACGAGCAGTACTTC.